The 12 T cell receptor beta chains below all came from one sample that was sequenced in a study of cytomegalovirus exposure and HLA in healthy donors. 13 Jbeta primers and 60 Vbeta primers were used for the PCR. TCRdb's copy holds only in-frame clones and misses some; the assay was immunoSEQ multiplex PCR. Among around 120,000 clones listed, 65% to 85% were seen once. Sequencing was performed on PBMCs. These receptors all come from a woman aged 40 to 49 in good health and CMV-seronegative.

The rearrangement links TRBV19 to TRBJ2-2; D not certain. The V end was cut by 5 bases, the J end by 1 base, with 11 bases between. Per germline, CDR1 LNHDA and CDR2 SQIVND (reference sequence). The CDR3 has 15 residues. CDR3 loop: CASSVPQRNTGELFF. CDR3 coding DNA: TGTGCCAGTAGTGTCCCCCAGCGGAACACCGGGGAGCTGTTTTTT.

The genes are TRBV5-1 and TRBJ1-2; D perhaps matches TRBD1 (6 bases). The CDR3 length is 13 residues. V was trimmed by 5 bases and J by 5 bases, leaving 13 bases between them. Looked up from germline, CDR1 is SGHRS and CDR2 is YFSETQ. CDR3 sequence: CASRPQGPYGYTF. The CDR3 DNA follows: TGCGCCAGCAGACCCCAGGGGCCGTATGGCTACACCTTC.

The chain joins TRBV10-1 to TRBJ1-6, with a weak D call TRBD1 (5 bases). V lost 3 bases and J 0 bases, leaving 18 bases between the germline ends. The CDR3 consists of 19 residues. Germline CDR1 WNHNN, CDR2 SYGVQD (reference sequence). The CDR3 nucleotides read TGCGCCAGCAGTGACGGGGGGGGTGAAGGAACCTCCTATAATTCACCCCTCCACTTT. As protein: CASSDGGGEGTSYNSPLHF.

The chain uses TRBV28 and TRBJ1-2; D gene unclear. The CDR3 sequence is 13 residues long. Germline-derived CDR1 and CDR2 are MDHEN and SYDVKM. V lost 4 bases to trimming and J lost 4 bases, with 10 bases between them. CDR3 nucleotide sequence: TGTGCCAGCAGTTCCCCGACGGGCTATGGCTACACCTTC. Protein product: CASSSPTGYGYTF.

The chain uses TRBV7-2 and TRBJ2-7, with 8 bases identical to TRBD2. The CDR3 has 14 residues. The ends lost 5 bases at V and 7 bases at J; junction bases unmatched: 10. The germline V gene has CDR1 SGHTA and CDR2 FQGNSA. The CDR3 coding sequence is TGTGCCAGCAGCCGCCCCGGGGGGGGTGGGGAGCAGTACTTC. Translation gives CASSRPGGGGEQYF.

The chain recombines TRBV27 with TRBJ1-5, with a weak D call TRBD1 (5 bases). The germline V and J ends were trimmed by 9 bases and 5 bases, with 17 bases remaining between them. Germline lookup yields CDR1 MNHEY and CDR2 SMNVEV (reference sequence). The CDR3 runs to 14 residues. CDR3 DNA sequence: TGTGCCAGTAACCGGGACGGGGGACATCAGCCCCAGCATTTT. Its protein product is CASNRDGGHQPQHF.

This chain links TRBV28 with TRBJ2-1; no clear D gene. CDR1 and CDR2 (germline): MDHEN, SYDVKM. The CDR3 length is 14 residues. The V and J ends lost 9 bases and 1 base respectively, with 13 bases between them. The CDR3 sequence is CASMQEVSYNEQFF. CDR3 DNA sequence: TGTGCCAGTATGCAGGAAGTATCCTACAATGAGCAGTTCTTC.

The V and J genes are TRBV2 and TRBJ2-4, with D tentatively TRBD2 (6 bases). Trimming cost V 3 bases and J 3 bases, with 9 bases left between them. Germline CDR1 is SNHLY and CDR2 is FYNNEI. The CDR3 runs 14 residues. CDR3 amino acids: CASSEGEDKNIQYF. The DNA of the CDR3 is TGTGCCAGCAGTGAGGGGGAGGACAAAAACATTCAGTACTTC.

This chain joins TRBV10-2 and TRBJ1-4, with TRBD1 as a possible D gene (5 bases). Between the trimmed V and J ends, which lost 5 bases and 8 bases, there was a span of 15 bases. This CDR3 has 14 amino acids. CDR1 is WSHSY and CDR2 is SAAADI in the germline V gene. In nucleotides, the CDR3 is TGCGCCAGCAGTTTGGATCCGTCAGGGGAAAAACTGTTTTTT. Residues: CASSLDPSGEKLFF.

The rearrangement uses TRBV6-5 and TRBJ1-1; D gene ambiguous. In germline, CDR1 is MNHEY, CDR2 SVGAGI. The CDR3 contains 13 residues. Trimming took 11 bases from V and 3 from J, leaving 16 bases between them. CDR3 protein: CAARGNRDTEAFF. The CDR3 nucleotides read TGTGCCGCCCGAGGGAATCGTGACACTGAAGCTTTCTTT.

This clone was seen more than once but under ten times. One end of the junction varies from germline; a read error may be responsible. V and J are TRBV10-3 and TRBJ1-1, with D hard to call. The CDR3 is 13 residues long. Germline V gene data show CDR1 as ENHRY and CDR2 as SYGVKD. The CDR3 loop is CALRRGRDTEAFF. In DNA form, the CDR3 reads TGTGCCCTCAGACGGGGTAGGGACACTGAAGCTTTCTTT.

The rearrangement uses TRBV5-1 and TRBJ2-1; D is unresolved. Deletions cut 1 base from V and 7 bases from J, with 9 bases between. The germline V gene has CDR1 SGHRS and CDR2 YFSETQ. This CDR3 has 13 amino acids. For the CDR3, the DNA is TGCGCCAGCAGCTTGCCCGGGTGGAATGAGCAGTTCTTC. It yields the protein CASSLPGWNEQFF.